This paragraph reports one T cell receptor beta chain. Its antigen is not known. Here immunoSEQ multiplex PCR was the method, and the copy in TCRdb shows in-frame clones only, minus some. The sample carries 2 million to 3 million clones, just over 90% recorded once. The CDR3 runs 14 residues. Per the germline V gene, CDR1 is SGHTA and CDR2 is FQGNSA. Trimming pared 5 bases from V and 2 bases from J, leaving 13 bases between. This specimen comes from a study of shared clonotypes between healthy human individuals. Study overall: Aged 18 to 49, the donors were a couple of women and a few men. Study-wide results and caveats: The study found 4.5% to 5% of naive CD4 clonotypes shared across a few donors. Incompleteness in sorted-subset sequencing, despite large depth, was shown by rarefaction. Non-shared clonotypes had lower generation probabilities than clonotypes shared by all four sorted-subset donors.

The TCR originated in a man aged 18 to 30 in good health. V usage is TRBV7-2 and J usage is TRBJ2-7; D is possibly TRBD2 (5 bases). Sequencing was carried out using naive CD4+ T cells sorted from blood. Subset described: CD45RA+ positively selected. The CDR3 DNA sequence: TGTGCCAGCAGCCTTAGAGGACTCGCCTACGAGCAGTACTTC. Translated, it gives CASSLRGLAYEQYF. Complete variable domain (other parts from reference TRBV7-2 and TRBJ2-7): GAGVSQSPSNKVTEKGKDVELRCDPISGHTALYWYRQSLGQGLEFLIYFQGNSAPDKSGLPSDRFSAERTGGSVSTLTIQRTQQEDSAVYLCASSLRGLAYEQYFGPGTRLTVT.